This TCR beta chain is from a study of CD8 T cells in Susac syndrome. About 0.5 to 1 ug RNA was reverse transcribed with random hexamers. With immunoSEQ multiplex PCR, TCR beta CDR3 was amplified across 54 Vbeta and 13 Jbeta. TCRdb recomputed calls from the immunoSEQ multiplex PCR reads with MiXCR, one row per CDR3 protein. Of about 210,000 distinct CDR3 sequences listed, around 96% were seen once; the top ten hold 0.095%. The receptor was derived from a human donor with multiple sclerosis. The specimen was CD4+ T cells from PBMCs.

The CDR3, as DNA: TGCAGTCCGGGTGGGAGGGACAATGAGCAGTTCTTC. Its translation: CSPGGRDNEQFF. V gene TRBV20-1 combines with J gene TRBJ2-1, with TRBD2 identical over 7 bases. The CDR3 contains 12 residues. Unmatched junction bases numbered 6, after V lost 8 bases and J lost 5 bases. Germline-derived CDR1 and CDR2 are DFQATT and SNEGSKA (reference sequence).